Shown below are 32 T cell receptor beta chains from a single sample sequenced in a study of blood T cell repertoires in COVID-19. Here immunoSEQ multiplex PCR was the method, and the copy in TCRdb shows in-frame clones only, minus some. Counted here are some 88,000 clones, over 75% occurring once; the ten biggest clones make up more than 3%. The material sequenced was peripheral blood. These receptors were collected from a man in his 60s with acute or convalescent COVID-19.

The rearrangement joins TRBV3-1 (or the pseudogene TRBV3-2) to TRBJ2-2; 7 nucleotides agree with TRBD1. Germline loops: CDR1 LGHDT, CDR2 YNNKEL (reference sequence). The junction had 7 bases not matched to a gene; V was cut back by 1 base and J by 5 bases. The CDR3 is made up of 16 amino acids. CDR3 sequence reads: CASSQGHRGRTGELFF. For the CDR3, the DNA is TGTGCCAGCAGCCAAGGCCACAGGGGTCGGACCGGGGAGCTGTTTTTT.

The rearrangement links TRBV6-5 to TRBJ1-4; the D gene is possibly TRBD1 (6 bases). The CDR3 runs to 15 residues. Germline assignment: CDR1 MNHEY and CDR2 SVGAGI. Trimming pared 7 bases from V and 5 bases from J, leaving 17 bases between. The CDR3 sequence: CASTTRTVGNEKLFF. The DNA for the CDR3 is TGTGCCAGCACTACAAGGACAGTAGGGAATGAAAAACTGTTTTTT.

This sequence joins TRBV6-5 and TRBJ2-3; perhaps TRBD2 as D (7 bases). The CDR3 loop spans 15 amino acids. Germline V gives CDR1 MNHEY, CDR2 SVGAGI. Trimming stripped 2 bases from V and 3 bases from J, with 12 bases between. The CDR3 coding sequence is TGTGCCAGCAGTTACGTGGGGGGGCGTACAGATACGCAGTATTTT. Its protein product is CASSYVGGRTDTQYF.

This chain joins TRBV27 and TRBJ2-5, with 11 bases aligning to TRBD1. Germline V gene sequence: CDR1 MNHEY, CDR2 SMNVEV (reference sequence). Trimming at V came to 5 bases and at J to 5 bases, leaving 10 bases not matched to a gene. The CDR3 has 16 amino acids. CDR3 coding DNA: TGTGCCAGCAGTCAATCCCGGACAGGGGGCTATGAGACCCAGTACTTC. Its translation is CASSQSRTGGYETQYF.

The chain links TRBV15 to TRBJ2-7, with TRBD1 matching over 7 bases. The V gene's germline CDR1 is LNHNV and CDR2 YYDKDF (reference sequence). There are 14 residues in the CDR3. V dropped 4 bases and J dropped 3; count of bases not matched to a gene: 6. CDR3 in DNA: TGTGCCACCAGCAAAAGACAGGGAGACTACGAGCAGTACTTC. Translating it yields CATSKRQGDYEQYF.

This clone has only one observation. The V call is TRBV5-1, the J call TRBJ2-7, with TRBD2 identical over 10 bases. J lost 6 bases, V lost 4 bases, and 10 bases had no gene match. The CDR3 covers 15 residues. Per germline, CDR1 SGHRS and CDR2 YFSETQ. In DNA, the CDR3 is TGCGCCAGCAGCCCTGAACTAGCGGGATCTACCGAGCAGTACTTC. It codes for CASSPELAGSTEQYF.

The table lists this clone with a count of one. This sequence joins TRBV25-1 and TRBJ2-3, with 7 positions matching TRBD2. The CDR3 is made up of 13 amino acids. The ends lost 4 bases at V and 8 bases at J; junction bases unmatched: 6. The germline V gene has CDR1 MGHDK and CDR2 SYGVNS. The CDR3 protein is CASSVGGGGTQYF. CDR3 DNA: TGTGCCAGCAGTGTGGGCGGGGGAGGTACGCAGTATTTT. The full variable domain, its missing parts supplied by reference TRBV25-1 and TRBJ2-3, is EADIYQTPRYLVIGTGKKITLECSQTMGHDKMYWYQQDPGMELHLIHYSYGVNSTEKGDLSSESTVSRIRTEHFPLTLESARPSHTSQYLCASSVGGGGTQYFGPGTRLTVL.

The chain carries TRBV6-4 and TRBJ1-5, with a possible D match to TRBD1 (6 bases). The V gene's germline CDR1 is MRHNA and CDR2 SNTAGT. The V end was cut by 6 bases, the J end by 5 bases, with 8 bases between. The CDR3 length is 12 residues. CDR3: CASRGADQPQHF. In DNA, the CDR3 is TGTGCCAGCAGGGGGGCGGATCAGCCCCAGCATTTT.

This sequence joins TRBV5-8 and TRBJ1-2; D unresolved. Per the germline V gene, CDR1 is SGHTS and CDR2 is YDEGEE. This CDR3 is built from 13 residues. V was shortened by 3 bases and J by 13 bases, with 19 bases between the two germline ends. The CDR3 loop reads CASSSGGQSFRTF. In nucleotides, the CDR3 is TGTGCCAGCAGCTCTGGAGGGCAGAGCTTCCGCACCTTC.

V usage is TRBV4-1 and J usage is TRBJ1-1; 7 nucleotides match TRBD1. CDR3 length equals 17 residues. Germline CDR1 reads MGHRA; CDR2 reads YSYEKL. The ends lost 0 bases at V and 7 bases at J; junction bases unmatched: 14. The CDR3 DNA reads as TGCGCCAGCAGCCAAGATTTTTATCCAGCCGGGACAGATGAAGCTTTCTTT. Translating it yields CASSQDFYPAGTDEAFF.

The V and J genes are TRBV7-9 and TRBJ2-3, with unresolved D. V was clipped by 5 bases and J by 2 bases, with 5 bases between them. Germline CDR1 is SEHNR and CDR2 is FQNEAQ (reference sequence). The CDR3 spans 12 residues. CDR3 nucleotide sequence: TGTGCCAGCAGCCGGGTCACAGATACGCAGTATTTT. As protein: CASSRVTDTQYF.

The CDR3 sequence is CASRQDSSYEQYF. Written as DNA, the CDR3 is TGTGCCAGCAGACAGGACAGCTCCTACGAGCAGTACTTC. The rearrangement links TRBV11-2 to TRBJ2-7, with D possibly TRBD1 on 6 matching bases. Deletions cut 6 bases from V and 0 bases from J, with 9 bases between. The CDR3 has 13 residues. CDR1 is SGHAT and CDR2 is FQNNGV in the germline V gene.

The CDR3: CASSPSPLTSGRAYNEQFF. The CDR3 nucleotides are TGTGCCAGCTCACCATCGCCCCTCACTAGCGGGCGTGCCTACAATGAGCAGTTCTTC. The V and J genes are TRBV18 and TRBJ2-1, with TRBD2 identical over 9 bases. The J segment lost 2 bases and the V segment lost 2 bases, leaving 13 bases of the junction unmatched. The V gene's germline CDR1 is KGHSH and CDR2 LQKENI. The CDR3 loop spans 19 amino acids.

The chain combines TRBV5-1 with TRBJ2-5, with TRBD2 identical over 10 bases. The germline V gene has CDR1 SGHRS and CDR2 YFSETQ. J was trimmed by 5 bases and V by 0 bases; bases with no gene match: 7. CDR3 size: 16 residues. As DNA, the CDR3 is TGCGCCAGCAGCTTGGGGAGCGGGGGGGCTGGCGAGACCCAGTACTTC. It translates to CASSLGSGGAGETQYF. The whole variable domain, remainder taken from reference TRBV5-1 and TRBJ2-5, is KAGVTQTPRYLIKTRGQQVTLSCSPISGHRSVSWYQQTPGQGLQFLFEYFSETQRNKGNFPGRFSGRQFSNSRSEMNVSTLELGDSALYLCASSLGSGGAGETQYFGPGTRLLVL.

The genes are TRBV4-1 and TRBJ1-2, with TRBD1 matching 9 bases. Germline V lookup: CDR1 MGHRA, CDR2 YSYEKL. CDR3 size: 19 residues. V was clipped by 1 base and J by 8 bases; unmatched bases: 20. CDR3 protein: CASSQVPGQGQGRRGGYTF. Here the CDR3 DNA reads TGCGCCAGCAGCCAAGTTCCCGGACAGGGGCAAGGCCGAAGGGGAGGCTACACCTTC.

This chain's CDR3 is CASSFGGSANGYTF. The CDR3 DNA follows: TGTGCCAGCAGTTTCGGAGGCTCCGCGAATGGCTACACCTTC. The chain recombines TRBV6-1 with TRBJ1-2; D not resolved. Germline assignment: CDR1 MNHNS and CDR2 SASEGT. This CDR3 has 14 residues. V was cut by 5 bases and J by 6 bases, with 16 bases left in between.

The CDR3 here is CASSPTPLQRGGSEQFF. The CDR3 coding sequence is TGTGCCAGCAGCCCCACCCCCCTCCAGCGGGGGGGTAGCGAGCAGTTCTTC. This sequence joins TRBV7-2 and TRBJ2-1, with 10 bases matching TRBD2. CDR1 SGHTA and CDR2 FQGNSA come from the germline V gene. The CDR3 spans 17 residues. Losses at the gene ends were 5 bases for V and 10 bases for J; bases not matched to a gene: 17.

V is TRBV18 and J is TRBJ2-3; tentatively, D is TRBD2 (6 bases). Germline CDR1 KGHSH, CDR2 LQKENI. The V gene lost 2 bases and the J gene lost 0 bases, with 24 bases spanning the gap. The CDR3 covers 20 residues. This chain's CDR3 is CASSPTNPVSGLTSTDTQYF. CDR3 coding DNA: TGTGCCAGCTCACCAACAAACCCGGTCTCCGGACTAACTAGCACAGATACGCAGTATTTT.

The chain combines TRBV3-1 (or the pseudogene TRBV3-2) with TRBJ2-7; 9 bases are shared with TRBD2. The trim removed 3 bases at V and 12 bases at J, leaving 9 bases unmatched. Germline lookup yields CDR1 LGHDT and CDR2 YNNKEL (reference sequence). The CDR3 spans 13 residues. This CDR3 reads CASSHSPGLALYF. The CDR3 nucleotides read TGTGCCAGCAGCCATTCCCCCGGACTAGCGTTGTACTTC.

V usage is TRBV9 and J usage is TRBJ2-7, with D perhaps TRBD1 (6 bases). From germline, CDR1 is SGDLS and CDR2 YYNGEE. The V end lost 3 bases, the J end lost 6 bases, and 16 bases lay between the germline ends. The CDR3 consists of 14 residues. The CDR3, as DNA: TGTGCCAGCAGCGCGGGGACATTAGGAATCGAGCAGTACTTC. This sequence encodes CASSAGTLGIEQYF.

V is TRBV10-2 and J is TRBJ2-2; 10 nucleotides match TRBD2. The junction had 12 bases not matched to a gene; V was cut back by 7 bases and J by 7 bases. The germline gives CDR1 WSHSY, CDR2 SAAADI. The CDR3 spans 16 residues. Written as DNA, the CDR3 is TGCGCCAGCACATTAGCGGGGGGTATTGATGACGGGGAGCTGTTTTTT. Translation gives CASTLAGGIDDGELFF.

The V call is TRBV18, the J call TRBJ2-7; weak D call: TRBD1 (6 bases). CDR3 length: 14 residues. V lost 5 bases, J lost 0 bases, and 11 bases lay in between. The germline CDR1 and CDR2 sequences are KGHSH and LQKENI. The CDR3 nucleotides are TGTGCCAGCTCATCAGGACAGATCTCCTACGAGCAGTACTTC. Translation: CASSSGQISYEQYF. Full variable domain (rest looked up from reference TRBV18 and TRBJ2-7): NAGVMQNPRHLVRRRGQEARLRCSPMKGHSHVYWYRQLPEEGLKFMVYLQKENIIDESGMPKERFSAEFPKEGPSILRIQQVVRGDSAAYFCASSSGQISYEQYFGPGTRLTVT.

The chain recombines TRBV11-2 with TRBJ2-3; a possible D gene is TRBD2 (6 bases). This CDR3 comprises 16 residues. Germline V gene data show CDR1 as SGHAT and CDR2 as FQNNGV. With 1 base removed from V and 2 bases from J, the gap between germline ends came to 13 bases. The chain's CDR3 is CASSLVSGGNTDTQYF. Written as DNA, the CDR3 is TGTGCCAGCAGCTTAGTTAGCGGCGGAAACACAGATACGCAGTATTTT.

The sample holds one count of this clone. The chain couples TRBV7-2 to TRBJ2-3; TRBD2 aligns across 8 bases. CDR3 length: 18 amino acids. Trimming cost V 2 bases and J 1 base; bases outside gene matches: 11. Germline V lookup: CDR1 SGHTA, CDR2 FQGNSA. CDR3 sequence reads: CASSLPRVRAGGTDTQYF. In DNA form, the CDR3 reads TGTGCCAGCAGCTTACCCCGCGTCAGAGCGGGAGGCACAGATACGCAGTATTTT.

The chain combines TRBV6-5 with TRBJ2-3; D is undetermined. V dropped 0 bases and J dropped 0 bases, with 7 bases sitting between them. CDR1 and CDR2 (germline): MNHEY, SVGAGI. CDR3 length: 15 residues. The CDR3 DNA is TGTGCCAGCAGTTACTCTGAGCGTAGCACAGATACGCAGTATTTT. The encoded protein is CASSYSERSTDTQYF.

The CDR3: CASSYSSGQWNSPLHF. The CDR3 bases are TGTGCCAGCAGTTACTCGTCAGGGCAGTGGAATTCACCCCTCCACTTT. The chain recombines TRBV6-6 with TRBJ1-6; D might be TRBD1 (5 bases). The germline V gene has CDR1 MNHNY and CDR2 SVGAGI (reference sequence). The CDR3 consists of 16 residues. The V gene lost 0 bases and the J gene lost 7 bases, with 13 bases spanning the gap.

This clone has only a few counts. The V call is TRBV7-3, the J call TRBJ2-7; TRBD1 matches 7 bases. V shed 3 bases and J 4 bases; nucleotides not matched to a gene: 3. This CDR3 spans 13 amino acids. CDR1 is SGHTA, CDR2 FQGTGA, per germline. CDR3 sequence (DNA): TGTGCCAGCAGCTTCCAGACAGGGTACGAGCAGTACTTC. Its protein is CASSFQTGYEQYF.

The CDR3 sequence: CASSYVGGPRDEQFF. The CDR3 bases are TGTGCCAGCAGTTACGTGGGGGGGCCGCGGGATGAGCAGTTCTTC. V and J are TRBV6-2 or TRBV6-3 and TRBJ2-1, with D perhaps TRBD2 (7 bases). The germline V gene has CDR1 MNHEY and CDR2 SVGEGT. The CDR3 extends over 15 amino acids. Trimming shortened V by 2 bases and J by 8 bases, and 16 bases separated the two germline ends.

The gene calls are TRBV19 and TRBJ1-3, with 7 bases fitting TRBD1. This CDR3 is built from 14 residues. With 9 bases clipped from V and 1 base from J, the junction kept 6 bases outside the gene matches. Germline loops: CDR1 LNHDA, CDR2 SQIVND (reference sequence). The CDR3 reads CASRQGGSGNTIYF. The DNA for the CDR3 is TGTGCCAGCCGACAGGGCGGATCTGGAAACACCATATATTTT.

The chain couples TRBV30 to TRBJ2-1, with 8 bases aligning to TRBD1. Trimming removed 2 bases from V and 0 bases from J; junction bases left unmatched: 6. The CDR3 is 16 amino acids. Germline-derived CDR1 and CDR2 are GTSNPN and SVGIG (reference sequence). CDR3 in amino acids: CAWSPRTGSSYNEQFF. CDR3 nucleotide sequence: TGTGCCTGGAGTCCACGGACAGGGAGCTCCTACAATGAGCAGTTCTTC.

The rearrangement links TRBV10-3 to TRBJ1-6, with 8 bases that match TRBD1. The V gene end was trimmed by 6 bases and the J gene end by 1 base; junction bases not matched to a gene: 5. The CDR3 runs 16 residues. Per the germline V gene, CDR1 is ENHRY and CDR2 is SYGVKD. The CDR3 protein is CAISPDRASYNSPLHF. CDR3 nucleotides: TGTGCCATCAGCCCGGACAGGGCGTCCTATAATTCACCCCTCCACTTT.

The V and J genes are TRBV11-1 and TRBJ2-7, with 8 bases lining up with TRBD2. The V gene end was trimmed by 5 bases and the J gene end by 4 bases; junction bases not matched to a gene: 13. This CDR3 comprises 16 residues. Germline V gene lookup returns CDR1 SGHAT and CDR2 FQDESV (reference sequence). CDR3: CASSNPGGLAMYEQYF. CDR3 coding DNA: TGTGCCAGCAGCAACCCAGGAGGACTAGCTATGTACGAGCAGTACTTC.